The present T cell receptor beta chain was sequenced within a study of cytomegalovirus exposure and HLA in healthy donors. In the PCR, 60 Vbeta and 13 Jbeta primers were used. Measured with immunoSEQ multiplex PCR; TCRdb has only the in-frame clones, and not every one. The sample includes around 130,000 clones, 66% of them seen just once. Germline CDR1 and CDR2: KGHSH and LQKENI. The CDR3 has 16 residues. V dropped 3 bases and J dropped 5; count of bases not matched to a gene: 5. The receptor was isolated from a woman aged 55 to 70 in good health and CMV-seronegative. Sequencing was performed on PBMCs. V and J are TRBV18 and TRBJ2-1; the match to TRBD2 covers 12 bases. The CDR3 DNA reads as TGTGCCAGCTCACCCACACGACTAGCGGGGGACAATGAGCAGTTCTTC. Its protein is CASSPTRLAGDNEQFF.